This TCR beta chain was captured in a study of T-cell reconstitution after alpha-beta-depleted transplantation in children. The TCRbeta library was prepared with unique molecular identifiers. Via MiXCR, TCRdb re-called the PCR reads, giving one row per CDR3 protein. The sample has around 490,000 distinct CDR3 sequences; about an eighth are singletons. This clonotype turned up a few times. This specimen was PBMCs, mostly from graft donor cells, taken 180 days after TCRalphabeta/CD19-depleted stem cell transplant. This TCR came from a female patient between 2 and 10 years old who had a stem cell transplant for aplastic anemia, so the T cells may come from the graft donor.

DNA for the CDR3: TGTGCCAGCAGTTACAGACAGGTGGTTAGCAATCAGCCCCAGCATTTT. This gives the protein CASSYRQVVSNQPQHF. The chain uses TRBV6-5 and TRBJ1-5; a weak D match, TRBD1 (6 bases). CDR3 size: 16 residues. Germline CDR1 reads MNHEY; CDR2 reads SVGAGI. V lost 2 bases and J 0 bases, leaving 11 bases between the germline ends.